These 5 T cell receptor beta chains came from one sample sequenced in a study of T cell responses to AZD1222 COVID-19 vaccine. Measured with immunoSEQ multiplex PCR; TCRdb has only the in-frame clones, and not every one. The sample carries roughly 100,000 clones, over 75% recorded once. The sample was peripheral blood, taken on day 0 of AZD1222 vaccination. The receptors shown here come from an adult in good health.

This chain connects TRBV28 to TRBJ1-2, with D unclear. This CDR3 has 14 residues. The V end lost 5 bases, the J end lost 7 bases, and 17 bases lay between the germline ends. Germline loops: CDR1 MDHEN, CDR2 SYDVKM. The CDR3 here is CASSRPGSGFGYTF. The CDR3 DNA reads TGTGCCAGCAGTCGACCGGGCTCCGGGTTTGGCTACACCTTC.

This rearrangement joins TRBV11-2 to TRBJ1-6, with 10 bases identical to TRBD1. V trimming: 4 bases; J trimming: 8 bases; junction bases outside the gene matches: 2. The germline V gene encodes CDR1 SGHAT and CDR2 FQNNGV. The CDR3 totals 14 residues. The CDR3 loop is CASSWDRGDSPLHF. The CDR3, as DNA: TGTGCCAGCAGCTGGGACAGGGGAGATTCACCCCTCCACTTT.

The DNA of the CDR3 is TGTGCCATCAGGGGGGACAGGGAAAACTATGGCTACACCTTC. The encoded protein is CAIRGDRENYGYTF. This chain uses TRBV10-3 with TRBJ1-2, with 9 nucleotides matching TRBD1. The CDR3 totals 14 residues. The trim removed 6 bases at V and 2 bases at J, leaving 4 bases unmatched. From germline, CDR1 is ENHRY and CDR2 SYGVKD.

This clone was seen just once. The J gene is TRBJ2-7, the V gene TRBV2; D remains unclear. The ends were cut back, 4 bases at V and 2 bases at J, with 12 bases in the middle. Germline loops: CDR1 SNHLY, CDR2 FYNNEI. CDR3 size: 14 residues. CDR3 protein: CASSVGQHAYEQYF. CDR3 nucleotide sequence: TGTGCCAGCAGTGTAGGGCAGCACGCCTACGAGCAGTACTTC.

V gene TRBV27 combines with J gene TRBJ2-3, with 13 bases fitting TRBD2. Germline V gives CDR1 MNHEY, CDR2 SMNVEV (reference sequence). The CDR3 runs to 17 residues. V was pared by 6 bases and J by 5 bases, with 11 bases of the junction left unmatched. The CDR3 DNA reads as TGTGCCAGCAGGAACCTACTAGCGGGGGGGCCGAGAGATACGCAGTATTTT. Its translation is CASRNLLAGGPRDTQYF.